The source of this T cell receptor beta chain is a study of cytomegalovirus exposure and HLA in healthy donors. Notes on the study in general: Highly shared sequence variants in one cluster were likely a sequencing artifact.

Looked up from germline, CDR1 is GTSNPN and CDR2 is SVGIG (reference sequence). CDR3 length: 15 amino acids. The V gene lost 6 bases and the J gene lost 6 bases, with 23 bases spanning the gap. A note on this clone: Its target is not known.

Vbeta (60) and Jbeta (13) primers were used in the PCR. Profiled with immunoSEQ multiplex PCR; TCRdb holds only in-frame clones, not every one. The data contain 150,000 to 190,000 clones, approximately 79% of them singletons. Material: PBMCs. The clonotype originates from a woman between 50 and 59 years old in good health and CMV-seropositive. The V call is TRBV30, the J call TRBJ1-2; D uncertain. The CDR3 DNA is TGTGCCTGCGGGAGGCTCGCAGTCAGACCACATGGCTACACCTTC. Translated, it gives CACGRLAVRPHGYTF.